This TCR beta chain appears in the sequencing data of a study of blood T cell repertoires in COVID-19. Overall study: There were acute and convalescent COVID-19 samples, and they came from the United States, Italy and Spain. From T cells, B-cell-depleted T cells, or PBMCs came the material, which was cDNA or gDNA.

The CDR3 has 13 residues. Trimming removed 3 bases at V and 7 bases at J, with 13 bases between. The V gene's germline CDR1 is SGHKS and CDR2 YYEKEE (reference sequence). In the original analysis: Estimates of nucleated cell counts were drawn from the amplification of reference gene primers. The data were produced by immunoSEQ multiplex PCR, yet TCRdb's version contains in-frame clones alone and is incomplete. V and J calls and clone size are copied from that table; D and trimming were computed from the DNA. The sample contains tens of thousands of clones, about 86% of which appear only once. The rearrangement links TRBV5-5 to TRBJ1-2; D is unclear. The specimen was peripheral blood. The clonotype originates from a woman aged 60 to 75 with acute or convalescent COVID-19. Written as DNA, the CDR3 is TGTGCCAGCAGCTCCTCCGTCCTGTTTGGCTACACCTTC. Translating gives CASSSSVLFGYTF.